A single sample gave rise to the 8 T cell receptor beta chains below, sequenced in a study of blood T cell repertoires in COVID-19 (TCRdb year 2020). Library prep was done by the immunoSEQ multiplex PCR assay. TCRdb took over this immuneACCESS table, retaining in-frame rearrangements with V and J assigned. Such tables are incomplete; in checked studies, under half of the missing clones stem from an unresolved V gene, and the remainder is unexplained. For this sample the table gives 380,000 or so clones, of which 88% were detected only once. The ten largest clonotypes hold roughly 1.9% of the sample. The specimen sequenced was PBMCs or T cells enriched from blood (not recorded which). The receptor source for this set is a woman in her 40s with acute COVID-19.

The CDR3 coding sequence is TGTGCCAGCTCATCGGGGGTTAGCGGGGGTCGAAGCACAGATACGCAGTATTTT. It encodes CASSSGVSGGRSTDTQYF. This chain connects TRBV18 to TRBJ2-3; 9 bases are a match to TRBD2. This CDR3 comprises 18 residues. CDR1 and CDR2 from the germline V gene are KGHSH and LQKENI. With 5 bases clipped from V and 0 bases from J, the junction kept 12 bases outside the gene matches.

The chain combines TRBV19 with TRBJ2-2; a weak D match, TRBD2 (5 bases). The germline gives CDR1 LNHDA, CDR2 SQIVND (reference sequence). The CDR3 extends over 14 amino acids. Trimming stripped 3 bases from V and 6 bases from J, with 11 bases between. In DNA form, the CDR3 reads TGTGCCAGTAGTATCGATCCCGGGGCCGGGGAGCTGTTTTTT. Translated, it gives CASSIDPGAGELFF.

This chain joins TRBV7-9 and TRBJ2-7; 9 nucleotides line up with TRBD1. Trimming took 0 bases from V and 6 from J; bases not matched to a gene: 6. The length of the CDR3 is 15 residues. The germline V gene encodes CDR1 SEHNR and CDR2 FQNEAQ (reference sequence). The CDR3 nucleotides are TGTGCCAGCAGCTTAGCGAACAGGGGGCACGGCGAGCAGTACTTC. Protein sequence: CASSLANRGHGEQYF. Variable domain in full (rest from reference TRBV7-9 and TRBJ2-7): DTGVSQNPRHKITKRGQNVTFRCDPISEHNRLYWYRQTLGQGPEFLTYFQNEAQLEKSRLLSDRFSAERPKGSFSTLEIQRTEQGDSAMYLCASSLANRGHGEQYFGPGTRLTVT.

This clone was observed a handful of times. The rearrangement joins TRBV27 to TRBJ1-2; D remains ambiguous. V was cut by 7 bases and J by 8 bases, with 14 bases left in between. This CDR3 has 12 residues. The germline V gene encodes CDR1 MNHEY and CDR2 SMNVEV (reference sequence). This CDR3 reads CASKEGRGGYTF. DNA for the CDR3: TGTGCCAGCAAGGAGGGTAGAGGGGGCTACACCTTC.

The chain has TRBV29-1 and TRBJ2-3; the match to TRBD1 covers 7 bases. The CDR3 is made up of 12 amino acids. CDR1 and CDR2 (germline): SQVTM, ANQGSEA. J was trimmed by 5 bases and V by 3 bases; bases with no gene match: 2. CDR3 region: CSVEAGGDTQYF. CDR3 coding DNA: TGCAGCGTTGAGGCAGGGGGAGATACGCAGTATTTT.

The genes are TRBV5-5 and TRBJ2-5; 15 bases align to TRBD2. Germline lookup yields CDR1 SGHKS and CDR2 YYEKEE (reference sequence). CDR3 length: 20 residues. Trimming at V came to 0 bases and at J to 2 bases, leaving 11 bases not matched to a gene. The CDR3 is CASSLALGLAGGYPQETQYF. Here the CDR3 DNA reads TGTGCCAGCAGCTTGGCCCTTGGACTAGCGGGGGGGTATCCTCAAGAGACCCAGTACTTC.

A single count supports this clone. The V gene is TRBV30, the J gene TRBJ2-5; 14 bases align to TRBD2. In germline, CDR1 is GTSNPN, CDR2 SVGIG (reference sequence). After removal of 3 bases from V and 1 base from J, the junction contained 4 bases not matched to a gene. CDR3 length: 16 residues. In nucleotides, the CDR3 is TGTGCCTGGAGCTCCGGGACTAGCGGGGGCCAAGAGACCCAGTACTTC. Amino acids: CAWSSGTSGGQETQYF.

This chain links TRBV5-1 with TRBJ1-2; D remains unclear. There are 12 residues in the CDR3. V lost 2 bases and J lost 6, with 8 bases in between. CDR1 is SGHRS and CDR2 is YFSETQ in the germline V gene. The CDR3 loop is CASSLNQDGYTF. The CDR3 nucleotides are TGCGCCAGCAGCTTAAACCAGGATGGCTACACCTTC.